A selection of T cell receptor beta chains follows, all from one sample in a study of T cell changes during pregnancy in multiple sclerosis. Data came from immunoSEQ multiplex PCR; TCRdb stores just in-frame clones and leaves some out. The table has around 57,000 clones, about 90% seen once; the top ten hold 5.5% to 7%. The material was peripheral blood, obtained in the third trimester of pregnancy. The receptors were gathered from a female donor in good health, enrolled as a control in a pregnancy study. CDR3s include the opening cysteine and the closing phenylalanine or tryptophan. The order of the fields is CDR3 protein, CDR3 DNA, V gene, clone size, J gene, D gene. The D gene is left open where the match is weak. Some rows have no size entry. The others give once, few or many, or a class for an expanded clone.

cdr3_aa: CASSIGFGGLAEGAKNIQYF; cdr3_nt: TGTGCCAGTAGTATAGGATTCGGGGGGCTAGCGGAGGGAGCCAAAAACATTCAGTACTTC; v_call: TRBV19; clone_size: NA; j_call: TRBJ2-4; d_call: NA
cdr3_aa: CAIKGPGQGGGNEQFF; cdr3_nt: TGTGCCATCAAAGGCCCTGGACAGGGGGGGGGCAATGAGCAGTTCTTC; v_call: TRBV10-3; clone_size: NA; j_call: TRBJ2-1; d_call: TRBD1
cdr3_aa: CASNLPYNEQFF; cdr3_nt: TGTGCCAGCAACCTACCATACAATGAGCAGTTCTTC; v_call: TRBV6-1; clone_size: NA; j_call: TRBJ2-1; d_call: NA
cdr3_aa: CASSQERGTVTDTQYF; cdr3_nt: TGCGCCAGCAGCCAAGAAAGGGGTACAGTTACAGATACGCAGTATTTT; v_call: TRBV4-3; clone_size: NA; j_call: TRBJ2-3; d_call: NA
cdr3_aa: CASSFAEVSRGYTF; cdr3_nt: TGTGCCAGCAGTTTTGCGGAAGTTTCTCGCGGCTACACCTTC; v_call: TRBV28; clone_size: NA; j_call: TRBJ1-2; d_call: NA
cdr3_aa: CASSQVNAPRGIGGYTF; cdr3_nt: TGCGCCAGCAGCCAAGTAAACGCCCCAAGGGGTATAGGTGGCTACACCTTC; v_call: TRBV4-1; clone_size: NA; j_call: TRBJ1-2; d_call: NA
cdr3_aa: CASSTRTSGINEQFF; cdr3_nt: TGTGCCAGCAGTACTAGGACTAGCGGGATCAATGAGCAGTTCTTC; v_call: TRBV6-1; clone_size: few; j_call: TRBJ2-1; d_call: TRBD2
cdr3_aa: CASSLALAGRQETQYF; cdr3_nt: TGCGCCAGCAGCTTGGCTTTAGCGGGCCGACAAGAGACCCAGTACTTC; v_call: TRBV5-1; clone_size: NA; j_call: TRBJ2-5; d_call: TRBD2
cdr3_aa: CASSSGLAGTGELFF; cdr3_nt: TGTGCCAGTAGTAGCGGACTAGCTGGCACCGGGGAGCTGTTTTTT; v_call: TRBV19; clone_size: few; j_call: TRBJ2-2; d_call: TRBD2
cdr3_aa: CASSEKGLAGVEVSTDTQYF; cdr3_nt: TGTGCCAGCAGTGAAAAGGGACTAGCGGGAGTTGAGGTTAGCACAGATACGCAGTATTTT; v_call: TRBV2; clone_size: NA; j_call: TRBJ2-3; d_call: TRBD2
cdr3_aa: CASSPRDRANYGYTF; cdr3_nt: TGTGCCAGCAGCCCTCGGGACAGGGCTAACTATGGCTACACCTTC; v_call: TRBV9; clone_size: NA; j_call: TRBJ1-2; d_call: TRBD1
cdr3_aa: CATSRDTLAGALDNEQFF; cdr3_nt: TGTGCCACCAGCAGAGATACGCTAGCGGGGGCTCTGGACAATGAGCAGTTCTTC; v_call: TRBV15; clone_size: NA; j_call: TRBJ2-1; d_call: TRBD2
cdr3_aa: CASSESLGLVTDTQYF; cdr3_nt: TGCGCCAGCAGTGAGTCCCTTGGACTGGTTACAGATACGCAGTATTTT; v_call: TRBV10-1; clone_size: NA; j_call: TRBJ2-3; d_call: NA
cdr3_aa: CASSPQPTNTLYNEQFF; cdr3_nt: TGTGCCAGCTCACCACAGCCGACTAACACGCTTTACAATGAGCAGTTCTTC; v_call: TRBV18; clone_size: NA; j_call: TRBJ2-1; d_call: NA
cdr3_aa: CASSLQRGGYGYTF; cdr3_nt: TGTGCCAGCTCATTACAACGCGGGGGCTATGGCTACACCTTC; v_call: TRBV18; clone_size: NA; j_call: TRBJ1-2; d_call: NA
cdr3_aa: CSVLAPVGTGANYGYTF; cdr3_nt: TGCAGCGTCCTAGCCCCGGTTGGGACAGGGGCTAACTATGGCTACACCTTC; v_call: TRBV29-1; clone_size: NA; j_call: TRBJ1-2; d_call: TRBD1
cdr3_aa: CASSTIRDRVQPQHF; cdr3_nt: TGTGCCAGTAGTACAATCCGGGACAGGGTTCAGCCCCAGCATTTT; v_call: TRBV19; clone_size: NA; j_call: TRBJ1-5; d_call: TRBD1
cdr3_aa: CSVASPGSGSHTQYF; cdr3_nt: TGCAGCGTTGCAAGTCCGGGGTCCGGTTCCCATACGCAGTATTTT; v_call: TRBV29-1; clone_size: NA; j_call: TRBJ2-3; d_call: NA
cdr3_aa: CASSKSGDSYNEQFF; cdr3_nt: TGTGCCAGCAGCAAAAGCGGGGACTCCTACAATGAGCAGTTCTTC; v_call: TRBV7-7; clone_size: NA; j_call: TRBJ2-1; d_call: TRBD2
cdr3_aa: CASSQDGAVVYEQYF; cdr3_nt: TGCGCCAGCAGCCAAGATGGGGCGGTGGTTTACGAGCAGTACTTC; v_call: TRBV4-3; clone_size: NA; j_call: TRBJ2-7; d_call: NA
cdr3_aa: CAWSGEGYRATGQPQHF; cdr3_nt: TGTGCCTGGAGTGGGGAAGGGTACAGGGCAACAGGTCAGCCCCAGCATTTT; v_call: TRBV30; clone_size: NA; j_call: TRBJ1-5; d_call: NA
cdr3_aa: CASSVEQETQYF; cdr3_nt: TGTGCCAGCAGTGTGGAGCAGGAGACCCAGTACTTC; v_call: TRBV6-1; clone_size: NA; j_call: TRBJ2-5; d_call: NA
cdr3_aa: CASRGQGTDTQYF; cdr3_nt: TGTGCCAGCAGGGGACAGGGGACAGATACGCAGTATTTT; v_call: TRBV11-3; clone_size: NA; j_call: TRBJ2-3; d_call: TRBD1
cdr3_aa: CASGANFGNTIYF; cdr3_nt: TGTGCCAGCGGGGCCAACTTTGGAAACACCATATATTTT; v_call: TRBV7-6; clone_size: NA; j_call: TRBJ1-3; d_call: NA
cdr3_aa: CASSDSTGRPTEAFF; cdr3_nt: TGTGCCAGCAGTGACTCGACAGGGAGGCCCACTGAAGCTTTCTTT; v_call: TRBV6-4; clone_size: many; j_call: TRBJ1-1; d_call: TRBD1
cdr3_aa: CASTLSGPSAGELFF; cdr3_nt: TGTGCCAGTACCCTTAGCGGACCCAGCGCCGGGGAGCTGTTTTTT; v_call: TRBV19; clone_size: NA; j_call: TRBJ2-2; d_call: NA
cdr3_aa: CASSKTGGGQPQHF; cdr3_nt: TGTGCCAGCAGCAAGACAGGGGGCGGGCAGCCCCAGCATTTT; v_call: TRBV7-2; clone_size: NA; j_call: TRBJ1-5; d_call: TRBD1
cdr3_aa: CASSLAISGGSEQYF; cdr3_nt: TGTGCCAGCAGCTTAGCTATTTCGGGGGGGTCCGAGCAGTACTTC; v_call: TRBV7-2; clone_size: NA; j_call: TRBJ2-7; d_call: TRBD2
cdr3_aa: CASSERAGAETQYF; cdr3_nt: TGTGCCAGCAGTGAAAGGGCAGGGGCTGAGACCCAGTACTTC; v_call: TRBV2; clone_size: NA; j_call: TRBJ2-5; d_call: NA
cdr3_aa: CSAIDSYTDTQYF; cdr3_nt: TGCAGCGCAATCGACTCCTACACAGATACGCAGTATTTT; v_call: TRBV29-1; clone_size: NA; j_call: TRBJ2-3; d_call: NA
cdr3_aa: CASSLWGTSGDSFQEQYF; cdr3_nt: TGTGCCAGCAGCTTATGGGGGACTAGCGGGGATTCCTTTCAGGAGCAGTACTTC; v_call: TRBV11-2; clone_size: NA; j_call: TRBJ2-7; d_call: TRBD2
cdr3_aa: CASSYSARAYGYTF; cdr3_nt: TGTGCCAGCAGTTACTCGGCCAGGGCCTATGGCTACACCTTC; v_call: TRBV6-5; clone_size: NA; j_call: TRBJ1-2; d_call: NA
cdr3_aa: CASSPKTSGTDTQYF; cdr3_nt: TGCGCCAGCAGCCCTAAAACTAGCGGCACAGATACGCAGTATTTT; v_call: TRBV5-1; clone_size: NA; j_call: TRBJ2-3; d_call: TRBD2
cdr3_aa: CASSPREELPEAFF; cdr3_nt: TGCGCCAGCAGCCCCCGAGAGGAGCTGCCTGAAGCTTTCTTT; v_call: TRBV5-1; clone_size: NA; j_call: TRBJ1-1; d_call: NA
cdr3_aa: CASSLLQGVQTYNEQFF; cdr3_nt: TGTGCCAGCAGCTTACTCCAGGGGGTACAAACCTACAATGAGCAGTTCTTC; v_call: TRBV7-9; clone_size: NA; j_call: TRBJ2-1; d_call: TRBD1
cdr3_aa: CASGLVRGGTYEQYF; cdr3_nt: TGTGCTAGTGGTTTGGTACGGGGCGGGACCTACGAGCAGTACTTC; v_call: TRBV12-5; clone_size: once; j_call: TRBJ2-7; d_call: NA
cdr3_aa: CASSLIRSGANVLTF; cdr3_nt: TGTGCCAGCAGTTTAATCAGGTCTGGGGCCAACGTCCTGACTTTC; v_call: TRBV28; clone_size: NA; j_call: TRBJ2-6; d_call: NA
cdr3_aa: CASSPGFPRNEQFF; cdr3_nt: TGTGCCAGCAGCCCGGGTTTCCCGAGGAATGAGCAGTTCTTC; v_call: TRBV7-7; clone_size: NA; j_call: TRBJ2-1; d_call: NA
cdr3_aa: CASSRVPQGDGYTF; cdr3_nt: TGTGCCAGCAGCCGAGTCCCGCAGGGTGATGGCTACACCTTC; v_call: TRBV11-3; clone_size: NA; j_call: TRBJ1-2; d_call: NA
cdr3_aa: CASSHKLNDRVPQHF; cdr3_nt: TGTGCCAGCAGTCACAAATTGAACGACAGGGTCCCCCAGCATTTT; v_call: TRBV27; clone_size: NA; j_call: TRBJ1-5; d_call: TRBD1
cdr3_aa: CSSILGGKSYEQYF; cdr3_nt: TGCAGCTCGATTCTAGGCGGGAAGTCGTACGAGCAGTACTTC; v_call: TRBV29-1; clone_size: NA; j_call: TRBJ2-7; d_call: NA
cdr3_aa: CASSFSSYEQYF; cdr3_nt: TGTGCCAGCAGCTTTAGCTCCTACGAGCAGTACTTC; v_call: TRBV7-2; clone_size: NA; j_call: TRBJ2-7; d_call: NA
cdr3_aa: CAWSYRGGEKLFF; cdr3_nt: TGTGCCTGGAGTTACAGGGGGGGGGAAAAACTGTTTTTT; v_call: TRBV30; clone_size: once; j_call: TRBJ1-4; d_call: TRBD1
cdr3_aa: CASSPYRGDTEAFF; cdr3_nt: TGTGCCAGCTCTCCCTACAGGGGAGACACTGAAGCTTTCTTT; v_call: TRBV18; clone_size: NA; j_call: TRBJ1-1; d_call: TRBD1
cdr3_aa: CASGLSQGAFEQFF; cdr3_nt: TGTGCTAGTGGTTTGTCTCAGGGGGCGTTTGAGCAGTTCTTC; v_call: TRBV12-5; clone_size: NA; j_call: TRBJ2-1; d_call: TRBD1
cdr3_aa: CASSIGSGSTDTQYF; cdr3_nt: TGTGCCAGTAGTATAGGTAGCGGAAGCACAGATACGCAGTATTTT; v_call: TRBV19; clone_size: NA; j_call: TRBJ2-3; d_call: NA
cdr3_aa: CASSLVGARDEQFF; cdr3_nt: TGTGCCAGCAGCTTAGTTGGAGCGAGGGATGAGCAGTTCTTC; v_call: TRBV7-9; clone_size: NA; j_call: TRBJ2-1; d_call: NA
cdr3_aa: CASGLQGATGELFF; cdr3_nt: TGTGCTAGTGGTTTGCAAGGGGCAACCGGGGAGCTGTTTTTT; v_call: TRBV12-5; clone_size: few; j_call: TRBJ2-2; d_call: NA
cdr3_aa: CASSQDVSSGGGETQYF; cdr3_nt: TGCGCCAGCAGCCAAGACGTATCTAGCGGGGGGGGAGAGACCCAGTACTTC; v_call: TRBV4-3; clone_size: NA; j_call: TRBJ2-5; d_call: TRBD2
cdr3_aa: CASSKARDAPTEAFF; cdr3_nt: TGTGCCAGCAGCAAAGCGCGGGATGCACCCACTGAAGCTTTCTTT; v_call: TRBV21-1; clone_size: NA; j_call: TRBJ1-1; d_call: NA
cdr3_aa: CASREGVLGSTEAFF; cdr3_nt: TGTGCCAGCAGAGAGGGTGTACTCGGTAGCACTGAAGCTTTCTTT; v_call: TRBV4-2; clone_size: NA; j_call: TRBJ1-1; d_call: NA
cdr3_aa: CASSLFGGGPPNTQYF; cdr3_nt: TGTGCCAGCAGTTTATTTGGCGGGGGGCCCCCGAATACGCAGTATTTT; v_call: TRBV27; clone_size: NA; j_call: TRBJ2-3; d_call: TRBD2
cdr3_aa: CASSLNLLSTGANVLTF; cdr3_nt: TGTGCCAGCAGCTTAAATCTGCTGTCTACTGGGGCCAACGTCCTGACTTTC; v_call: TRBV7-2; clone_size: NA; j_call: TRBJ2-6; d_call: NA
cdr3_aa: CASSPHRLAGGNEQFF; cdr3_nt: TGTGCCAGCAGCCCGCACCGACTAGCGGGAGGCAATGAGCAGTTCTTC; v_call: TRBV7-9; clone_size: NA; j_call: TRBJ2-1; d_call: TRBD2
cdr3_aa: CASSRDRGYEQYF; cdr3_nt: TGTGCCAGTAGTAGGGACAGGGGGTACGAGCAGTACTTC; v_call: TRBV19; clone_size: NA; j_call: TRBJ2-7; d_call: TRBD1